This TCR beta chain was retrieved from a study of blood T cell repertoires in COVID-19. Study background: Acute-phase and convalescent COVID-19 samples originated in the United States, Italy and Spain. PBMCs, B-cell-depleted T cells, or T cells were the source of the cDNA or gDNA that made up the material.

Authors' processing steps: Amplification of reference gene primers was used by the study to estimate nucleated cell counts. TCRdb keeps only in-frame clones here, not all; method: immunoSEQ multiplex PCR. The D gene and trimming were derived from the DNA, and the V and J assignments and clone size from that table. The profile covers 100,000 or so clones, with 85% to 95% appearing a single time and about 5.9% taken by the ten largest. This clone was picked up one time. Trimming left V 2 bases short and J 0 bases short, with 13 bases between. Germline CDR1 reads SGHNT; CDR2 reads YYREEE (reference sequence). The CDR3 is made up of 16 amino acids.

This chain uses TRBV5-4 with TRBJ2-3; TRBD2 might be the D (5 bases). What was sequenced was peripheral blood. The sequence was obtained from a woman aged 55-75 years with active COVID-19. The CDR3 spells CASSLSRGSSTDTQYF. CDR3 in DNA: TGTGCCAGCAGCTTATCCCGTGGGAGTAGCACAGATACGCAGTATTTT.